Given below is one TCR beta chain in context. Its cognate antigen is unknown. The germline V gene has CDR1 MNHNS and CDR2 SASEGT. The CDR3 has 12 amino acids. Trimming shortened V by 7 bases and J by 7 bases, and 13 bases separated the two germline ends. The sample comes from a study of cytomegalovirus exposure and HLA in healthy donors. Study results and limitations: Researchers counted some 150 TCR beta chains as cytomegalovirus-associated. The dataset shows that most TCR sequences were rare, while some public TCRs occurred in many donors. In the approximately 120 validation repertoires, a later analysis found that first-cohort TCR clusters tended to co-occur.

The data were produced by immunoSEQ multiplex PCR, yet TCRdb's version contains in-frame clones alone and is incomplete. Here the sample spans over 250,000 clones, around 90% being singletons. The sequence derives from a young woman in good health and CMV-seropositive. Sequenced: PBMCs. The rearrangement joins TRBV6-1 to TRBJ1-1; a weak D match, TRBD1 (5 bases). The CDR3 reads CASKKGQIEAFF. The CDR3 DNA is TGTGCCAGCAAAAAGGGGCAGATTGAAGCTTTCTTT.